A single sample gave rise to the 29 T cell receptor beta chains below, sequenced in a study of T cell responses to AZD1222 COVID-19 vaccine. Measured with immunoSEQ multiplex PCR; TCRdb has only the in-frame clones, and not every one. The sample has some 190,000 clones; about 86% are singletons. The sequenced sample was peripheral blood, obtained on day 0 of AZD1222 vaccination. These receptor sequences come from an adult in good health.

The chain is built from TRBV19 and TRBJ1-1, with D tentatively TRBD1 (5 bases). Germline V gene data show CDR1 as LNHDA and CDR2 as SQIVND (reference sequence). V was trimmed by 6 bases and J by 0 bases, leaving 20 bases between them. This CDR3 spans 17 amino acids. In DNA form, the CDR3 reads TGTGCCAGTAGCAAGACAGCCCTTACCACTATGAACACTGAAGCTTTCTTT. Its translation is CASSKTALTTMNTEAFF.

The chain carries TRBV28 and TRBJ2-7; D is tentatively TRBD1 or TRBD2 (5 bases each). Trimming removed 2 bases from V and 5 bases from J, with 13 bases in between. Germline V gene lookup returns CDR1 MDHEN and CDR2 SYDVKM. This CDR3 comprises 14 residues. As DNA, the CDR3 is TGTGCCAGCAGTTTAGGGGGTTCCCGGGACGAGCAGTACTTC. Protein product: CASSLGGSRDEQYF.

This clone came up a few times. The V call is TRBV9, the J call TRBJ2-1; a weak D match, TRBD1 (5 bases). This CDR3 spans 16 amino acids. Trimming pared 3 bases from V and 0 bases from J, leaving 13 bases between. CDR1 and CDR2 (germline): SGDLS, YYNGEE. For the CDR3, the DNA is TGTGCCAGCAGCGCGTTAAGGGGCAACTCCTACAATGAGCAGTTCTTC. Protein product: CASSALRGNSYNEQFF. Drawing the rest from reference TRBV9 and TRBJ2-1, the complete variable domain is DSGVTQTPKHLITATGQRVTLRCSPRSGDLSVYWYQQSLDQGLQFLIQYYNGEERAKGNILERFSAQQFPDLHSELNLSSLELGDSALYFCASSALRGNSYNEQFFGPGTRLTVL.

The rearrangement joins TRBV27 to TRBJ1-5; D unresolved. V was clipped by 0 bases and J by 3 bases, with 9 bases between them. This CDR3 contains 15 residues. Per the germline V gene, CDR1 is MNHEY and CDR2 is SMNVEV (reference sequence). The chain's CDR3 is CASSLSAEFNQPQHF. The CDR3 coding sequence is TGTGCCAGCAGTTTATCGGCAGAGTTCAATCAGCCCCAGCATTTT.

This sequence joins TRBV28 and TRBJ1-5, with a possible D match to TRBD1 (5 bases). Germline values: CDR1 MDHEN, CDR2 SYDVKM. V was trimmed by 2 bases and J by 4 bases, leaving 12 bases between them. The CDR3 covers 15 residues. This CDR3 is CASSLAGRVNQPQHF. CDR3 nucleotide sequence: TGTGCCAGCAGTTTAGCAGGGAGGGTTAATCAGCCCCAGCATTTT. The full variable domain, rest sourced from reference TRBV28 and TRBJ1-5, is DVKVTQSSRYLVKRTGEKVFLECVQDMDHENMFWYRQDPGLGLRLIYFSYDVKMKEKGDIPEGYSVSREKKERFSLILESASTNQTSMYLCASSLAGRVNQPQHFGDGTRLSIL.

CDR3 amino acids: CASSRSERTEKLFF. The CDR3 DNA sequence: TGTGCCAGCAGCCGCTCCGAGAGGACGGAAAAACTGTTTTTT. The rearrangement links TRBV28 to TRBJ1-4; no clear D. The length of the CDR3 is 14 residues. Trimming took 6 bases from V and 8 from J, leaving 16 bases between them. Germline assignment: CDR1 MDHEN and CDR2 SYDVKM.

As DNA, the CDR3 is TGTGCCAGCAGCCCAGACAGAACCCAAGAGACCCAGTACTTC. Amino acid sequence: CASSPDRTQETQYF. The chain recombines TRBV7-2 with TRBJ2-5, with D possibly being TRBD1 (5 bases). This CDR3 is 14 amino acids long. Trimming left V 5 bases short and J 1 base short, with 11 bases between. Per germline, CDR1 SGHTA and CDR2 FQGNSA. Full variable domain (missing parts from reference TRBV7-2 and TRBJ2-5): GAGVSQSPSNKVTEKGKDVELRCDPISGHTALYWYRQSLGQGLEFLIYFQGNSAPDKSGLPSDRFSAERTGGSVSTLTIQRTQQEDSAVYLCASSPDRTQETQYFGPGTRLLVL.

The V gene is TRBV29-1, the J gene TRBJ2-5; D not certain. The CDR3 covers 15 residues. Germline CDR1 SQVTM, CDR2 ANQGSEA. The V end was cut by 2 bases, the J end by 1 base, with 14 bases between. CDR3 in DNA: TGCAGCGTTGAAAGGGTCTACGGCCGCCAAGAGACCCAGTACTTC. Encoded protein: CSVERVYGRQETQYF.

The V and J genes are TRBV5-6 and TRBJ1-1, with TRBD1 as a possible D gene (6 bases). Germline V gene sequence: CDR1 SGHDT, CDR2 YYEEEE. The V end lost 3 bases, the J end lost 8 bases, and 14 bases lay between the germline ends. The length of the CDR3 is 13 residues. Here the CDR3 reads CASSSGHRIEAFF. The DNA of the CDR3 is TGTGCCAGCAGCTCGGGACATAGGATCGAAGCTTTCTTT.

V gene TRBV5-6 combines with J gene TRBJ2-5; TRBD1 might be the D (5 bases). Germline CDR1 SGHDT, CDR2 YYEEEE. The CDR3 is 15 residues long. V lost 3 bases and J 5 bases, leaving 17 bases between the germline ends. The chain's CDR3 is CASSWGQGMGETQYF. The CDR3 DNA sequence: TGTGCCAGCAGCTGGGGCCAGGGCATGGGGGAGACCCAGTACTTC.

The chain's CDR3 is CASSRGRDNEQFF. The CDR3 coding sequence is TGTGCCAGCTCCAGGGGCCGTGACAATGAGCAGTTCTTC. J is TRBJ2-1 and V is TRBV6-5, with D possibly matching TRBD1 (6 bases). Trimming took off 8 bases at V and 5 bases at J, with 13 bases between the two ends. CDR1 is MNHEY, CDR2 SVGAGI, per germline. The CDR3 sequence is 13 residues long.

This chain connects TRBV10-3 to TRBJ2-1; 9 bases agree with TRBD2. The CDR3 has 13 residues. J was trimmed by 7 bases and V by 10 bases; bases with no gene match: 8. Looked up from germline, CDR1 is ENHRY and CDR2 is SYGVKD. The CDR3 spells CATAGGLGNEQFF. CDR3 sequence (DNA): TGTGCCACGGCGGGGGGGCTTGGGAATGAGCAGTTCTTC.

The chain carries TRBV19 and TRBJ1-6; 7 bases agree with TRBD1. The germline V gene has CDR1 LNHDA and CDR2 SQIVND (reference sequence). V dropped 4 bases and J dropped 5; count of bases not matched to a gene: 5. The CDR3 is 15 residues long. Written as DNA, the CDR3 is TGTGCCAGTAGTACAGGGGGGTCAAATAATTCACCCCTCCACTTT. It is translated as CASSTGGSNNSPLHF.

The chain has TRBV4-2 and TRBJ1-1, with 7 bases identical to TRBD1. CDR3 size: 16 residues. The trim removed 2 bases at V and 0 bases at J, leaving 6 bases unmatched. CDR1 LGHNA and CDR2 YNFKEQ come from the germline V gene. CDR3 protein: CASSQLTDRVNTEAFF. As DNA, the CDR3 is TGTGCCAGCAGCCAACTTACAGACAGGGTGAACACTGAAGCTTTCTTT.

The chain uses TRBV28 and TRBJ2-6, with 9 bases matching TRBD1. The CDR3 contains 19 residues. Trimming took 5 bases from V and 0 from J; bases not matched to a gene: 11. In germline, CDR1 is MDHEN, CDR2 SYDVKM. The CDR3 DNA reads TGTGCCAGCAGTACATTGGTCACAGGGGGCCTCTCTGGGGCCAACGTCCTGACTTTC. Translated: CASSTLVTGGLSGANVLTF.

The chain combines TRBV7-8 with TRBJ1-1; a possible D gene is TRBD1 (5 bases). The CDR3 has 15 amino acids. Deletions cut 5 bases from V and 9 bases from J, with 22 bases between. Germline CDR1 and CDR2: SGHVS and FQNEAQ. CDR3 bases: TGTGCCAGCAGCCTGACAGTTTCTCCTCTTCGGCAAGCTTTCTTT. Translating it yields CASSLTVSPLRQAFF.

V and J are TRBV13 and TRBJ2-1; 7 bases fit TRBD1. This CDR3 comprises 18 residues. The V gene end was trimmed by 5 bases and the J gene end by 0 bases; junction bases not matched to a gene: 13. CDR1 and CDR2 (germline): PRHDT, FYEKMQ (reference sequence). This CDR3 is CASSITGEPLSSYNEQFF. DNA for the CDR3: TGTGCCAGCAGCATTACAGGGGAACCCCTCAGCTCCTACAATGAGCAGTTCTTC.

This chain links TRBV18 with TRBJ1-6, with 9 bases matching TRBD1. V shed 6 bases and J 0 bases; nucleotides not matched to a gene: 15. There are 20 residues in the CDR3. The germline V gene encodes CDR1 KGHSH and CDR2 LQKENI. CDR3 sequence (DNA): TGTGCCAGCTCTCAGCGACCGAGGACAGGGGAGAGCTCCTATAATTCACCCCTCCACTTT. Amino acids: CASSQRPRTGESSYNSPLHF.

The chain recombines TRBV5-6 with TRBJ1-5, with TRBD1 identical over 10 bases. Losses at the gene ends were 1 base for V and 0 bases for J; bases not matched to a gene: 7. The length of the CDR3 is 18 residues. Per the germline V gene, CDR1 is SGHDT and CDR2 is YYEEEE. CDR3 nucleotide sequence: TGTGCCAGCAGCTTGACAGGGACAGGGGTTTCTAGCAATCAGCCCCAGCATTTT. Encoded protein: CASSLTGTGVSSNQPQHF.

This clone was seen more than once but under ten times. V is TRBV30 and J is TRBJ1-2; 7 bases are shared with TRBD1. The CDR3 loop spans 17 amino acids. Trimming at V came to 0 bases and at J to 0 bases, leaving 10 bases not matched to a gene. The germline gives CDR1 GTSNPN, CDR2 SVGIG (reference sequence). The CDR3 nucleotides read TGTGCCTGGAGTGTCCACAGGGGTAATCGGGCTAACTATGGCTACACCTTC. It translates to CAWSVHRGNRANYGYTF.

The chain is built from TRBV19 and TRBJ2-3, with a possible D match to TRBD2 (5 bases). Germline CDR1 and CDR2: LNHDA and SQIVND (reference sequence). CDR3 size: 14 residues. Trimming removed 8 bases at V and 3 bases at J, with 15 bases between. This CDR3 reads CASAPDYRTDTQYF. CDR3 bases: TGTGCCAGTGCCCCCGACTATAGAACAGATACGCAGTATTTT.

This rearrangement joins TRBV7-9 to TRBJ2-6; no reliable D call. The germline V gene encodes CDR1 SEHNR and CDR2 FQNEAQ (reference sequence). V dropped 3 bases and J dropped 0 bases, with 15 bases sitting between them. The CDR3 loop spans 18 amino acids. CDR3 DNA sequence: TGTGCCAGCAGCTTTAATAACCCCCTGCACTCTGGGGCCAACGTCCTGACTTTC. This gives the protein CASSFNNPLHSGANVLTF.

The V gene is TRBV2, the J gene TRBJ1-2, with D perhaps TRBD1 (6 bases). The CDR3 has 14 residues. The V end lost 1 base, the J end lost 4 bases, and 10 bases lay between the germline ends. Germline V lookup: CDR1 SNHLY, CDR2 FYNNEI. The CDR3 is CASSEDGGGYGYTF. CDR3 nucleotides: TGTGCCAGCAGTGAAGATGGGGGCGGCTATGGCTACACCTTC. Complete variable domain (other parts from reference TRBV2 and TRBJ1-2): EPEVTQTPSHQVTQMGQEVILRCVPISNHLYFYWYRQILGQKVEFLVSFYNNEISEKSEIFDDQFSVERPDGSNFTLKIRSTKLEDSAMYFCASSEDGGGYGYTFGSGTRLTVV.

CDR3 in DNA: TGTGCCAGTAGTATAGGGTTAAACACAGATACGCAGTATTTT. This gives the protein CASSIGLNTDTQYF. The rearrangement joins TRBV19 to TRBJ2-3; D unclear. The ends were cut back, 1 base at V and 2 bases at J, with 7 bases in the middle. Germline values: CDR1 LNHDA, CDR2 SQIVND (reference sequence). This CDR3 region has 14 residues.

This rearrangement joins TRBV3-1 (or the pseudogene TRBV3-2) to TRBJ1-2, with D possibly TRBD1 on 6 matching bases. The CDR3 spans 15 residues. CDR1 and CDR2 from the germline V gene are LGHDT and YNNKEL (reference sequence). V was trimmed by 0 bases and J by 8 bases, leaving 16 bases between them. Written as DNA, the CDR3 is TGTGCCAGCAGCCAAGATCTCAGGGGCTCGGGGGGCTACACCTTC. Its protein is CASSQDLRGSGGYTF.

The chain's CDR3 is CASSLGQGPYEQYF. The CDR3 region has the DNA TGCGCCAGCAGCTTGGGACAGGGCCCCTACGAGCAGTACTTC. The chain is built from TRBV5-1 and TRBJ2-7, with 7 nucleotides matching TRBD1. The CDR3 totals 14 residues. V shed 0 bases, J shed 2 bases, and the junction held 2 bases outside the gene matches. The germline gives CDR1 SGHRS, CDR2 YFSETQ.

The gene calls are TRBV28 and TRBJ1-2; D gene uncertain. This CDR3 comprises 12 residues. Germline CDR1 and CDR2: MDHEN and SYDVKM. Deletions cut 8 bases from V and 0 bases from J, with 7 bases between. Written as DNA, the CDR3 is TGTGCCAGCCGAGGGTCTAACTATGGCTACACCTTC. Encoded protein: CASRGSNYGYTF.

This chain uses TRBV6-2 or TRBV6-3 with TRBJ1-5, with a weak D call TRBD1 (5 bases). The CDR3 covers 16 residues. The germline V and J ends were trimmed by 7 bases and 0 bases, with 16 bases remaining between them. CDR1 MNHEY and CDR2 SVGEGT come from the germline V gene. CDR3 residues: CASNPQAGSSNQPQHF. CDR3 DNA: TGTGCCAGCAACCCACAGGCCGGGAGTAGCAATCAGCCCCAGCATTTT.

This chain links TRBV5-6 with TRBJ1-5; 7 positions agree with TRBD1. Germline lookup yields CDR1 SGHDT and CDR2 YYEEEE. The J segment lost 0 bases and the V segment lost 1 base, leaving 4 bases of the junction unmatched. CDR3 length equals 16 residues. As DNA, the CDR3 is TGTGCCAGCAGCTTGTTTCGGGACAGTAGCAATCAGCCCCAGCATTTT. It is translated as CASSLFRDSSNQPQHF.